A single sample gave rise to the 10 T cell receptor beta chains below, sequenced in a study of tumor and adjacent non-tumor tissue in lung cancer. No cell sorting was done before RNA was extracted from the tissue. TCRbeta libraries were built with three rounds of nested PCR, modified from ARM-PCR. TCRdb re-called the multiplex PCR reads with MiXCR, one entry per CDR3 protein. The profile covers roughly 66,000 distinct CDR3 sequences, with more than 70% appearing a single time and about 28% taken by the ten largest. The sequenced material came from lung tumor tissue. Every receptor here comes from a man between 60 and 75 years old with non-small cell lung cancer.

This clonotype has more than one count but fewer than ten. This could be a read error, since a much larger clone is one nucleotide away. The rearrangement uses TRBV13 and TRBJ2-1; 10 nucleotides align to TRBD1. The CDR3 runs 16 residues. The germline CDR1 and CDR2 sequences are PRHDT and FYEKMQ (reference sequence). DNA for the CDR3: TGTACCAGCAGCTTCCCCGCGGGACAGGGGACCAATGAGCAGTTCTTC. Translated, it gives CTSSFPAGQGTNEQFF.

Only one count was recorded for this clonotype. Mismatch with germline at one junction end may stem from a read error. The rearrangement uses TRBV20-1 and TRBJ2-7; TRBD2 is a possible D gene (5 bases). CDR1 and CDR2 from the germline V gene are DFQATT and SNEGSKA (reference sequence). CDR3 size: 13 residues. The CDR3 nucleotides are TGCAGTGCGGATGATAGCGAGAACTACGAGCACTACTTC. This gives the protein CSADDSENYEHYF.

V and J are TRBV20-1 and TRBJ2-2, with TRBD2 as a possible D gene (5 bases). The CDR3 has 16 amino acids. Trimming took off 4 bases at V and 9 bases at J, with 24 bases between the two ends. Germline V lookup: CDR1 DFQATT, CDR2 SNEGSKA (reference sequence). CDR3 region: CSATLARGPETRELFF. CDR3 sequence (DNA): TGCAGTGCTACATTAGCGAGAGGGCCGGAGACCAGGGAGCTGTTTTTT.

J is TRBJ2-6 and V is TRBV29-1; either TRBD1 or TRBD2 may fit D (6 bases each). The CDR3 contains 15 residues. V was clipped by 6 bases and J by 16 bases, with 28 bases between them. Germline V gives CDR1 SQVTM, CDR2 ANQGSEA. CDR3 amino acids: CSVRVSSSGAEVLTF. The CDR3 nucleotides read TGCAGCGTGAGGGTTTCTAGTTCGGGGGCCGAGGTTCTGACTTTC. The full variable domain, rest sourced from reference TRBV29-1 and TRBJ2-6, is SAVISQKPSRDICQRGTSLTIQCQVDSQVTMMFWYRQQPGQSLTLIATANQGSEATYESGFVIDKFPISRPNLTFSTLTVSNMSPEDSSIYLCSVRVSSSGAEVLTFGAGSRLTVL.

This clonotype was seen more than once but under ten times. A read error may account for a junction end that differs from germline. The chain combines TRBV11-1 with TRBJ2-2; D ambiguous. Germline V gene sequence: CDR1 SGHAT, CDR2 FQDESV (reference sequence). The CDR3 has 13 amino acids. CDR3 in amino acids: CASSLISTGELFF. The CDR3 DNA sequence: TGTGCCAGTAGCTTAATCAGCACCGGGGAGCTGTTTTTT.

The chain couples TRBV20-1 to TRBJ2-7; D perhaps matches TRBD1 (6 bases). The CDR3 sequence is 15 residues long. Trimming took 4 bases from V and 3 from J, leaving 19 bases between them. Germline CDR1 reads DFQATT; CDR2 reads SNEGSKA (reference sequence). DNA of the CDR3: TGCAGTGCTAAAGATGACAGGACTGGGGGCTACGAGCAGTACTTC. Translating gives CSAKDDRTGGYEQYF.

To note about this clonotype: No conserved phenylalanine or tryptophan is present at the end of the CDR3, so a read error is the likely explanation. The limits of the CDR3 on the DNA are not certain, so only TCRdb's listed CDR3 is given. The genes are TRBV29-1 and TRBJ2-1; no DNA check was done on the table's D call, TRBD2. The CDR3 region is 16 residues in length, termini included. Germline loops: CDR1 SQVTM, CDR2 ANQGSEA. The CDR3 spells CSVESMLAGDHNEHFL.

As regards this clonotype: A junction boundary mismatches the germline segment, possibly from a read error. CDR3 region: CAINERPTSYGQYF. The CDR3 region has the DNA TGTGCCATCAATGAGAGGCCTACTAGCTACGGGCAGTACTTC. This chain connects TRBV10-3 to TRBJ2-7; tentative D call: TRBD2 (6 bases). Germline V gives CDR1 ENHRY, CDR2 SYGVKD. The CDR3 covers 14 residues.

This sequence joins TRBV28 and TRBJ1-2, with D possibly matching TRBD1 (5 bases). CDR3 length equals 12 residues. The V and J ends lost 7 bases and 4 bases respectively, with 10 bases between them. Looked up from germline, CDR1 is MDHEN and CDR2 is SYDVKM. The CDR3 loop is CASIGTSYGYTF. The CDR3 coding sequence is TGTGCCAGCATTGGGACTTCCTATGGCTACACCTTC.

Comments on this clonotype: One junction end does not reproduce the germline sequence, and a read error may be involved. V is TRBV6-5 and J is TRBJ2-1, with D possibly being TRBD2 (7 bases). The CDR3 is 14 amino acids. Germline V lookup: CDR1 MNHEY, CDR2 SVGAGI. In DNA, the CDR3 is TGTGCCAGCAGAGGACGGGGGGCATACAATGAGCAGTTATTC. It translates to CASRGRGAYNEQLF.